Listed below are T cell receptor beta chains from one sample, sequenced in a study of cytomegalovirus exposure and HLA in healthy donors. Assay: immunoSEQ multiplex PCR; the TCRdb copy retains only in-frame clones and omits some. This table has 250,000 or so clones, over 75% appearing once. The sequenced material came from PBMCs. The receptors were gathered from a man between 18 and 35 years old in good health and CMV-seropositive. Each CDR3 is given with its conserved first and last residue. The D gene is left open where the match is weak. Clone sizes are given selectively: once, few, many, or a class where the clone is expanded.

CDR3 length,D gene,clone size,J gene,V gene,CDR3 protein,CDR3 DNA
15,-,-,TRBJ2-5,TRBV5-1,CASSWADGEQETQYF,TGCGCCAGCAGCTGGGCCGACGGAGAACAAGAGACCCAGTACTTC
11,-,many,TRBJ2-5,TRBV9,CASSGGATQYF,TGTGCCAGCAGCGGGGGAGCGACCCAGTACTTC
17,-,-,TRBJ2-2,TRBV5-4,CASSAEGRTILTGELFF,TGTGCCAGCAGCGCGGAGGGCCGTACAATCTTGACCGGGGAGCTGTTTTTT
14,-,-,TRBJ2-7,TRBV18,CASSPPLGVYEQYF,TGTGCCAGCTCACCCCCCCTGGGGGTTTACGAGCAGTACTTC
16,TRBD2,-,TRBJ2-5,TRBV6-6,CASSYSRAGGGETQYF,TGTGCCAGCAGTTACTCGAGAGCGGGAGGGGGTGAGACCCAGTACTTC
13,-,-,TRBJ2-1,TRBV15,CATSTVLVGEQFF,TGTGCCACCAGCACCGTACTAGTCGGTGAGCAGTTCTTC
16,TRBD1,-,TRBJ1-2,TRBV10-2,CASSDPGTGVSNGYTF,TGCGCCAGCAGTGATCCCGGGACAGGGGTTTCAAATGGCTACACCTTC
15,TRBD1,-,TRBJ1-5,TRBV2,CASRSGTGGYQPQHF,TGTGCCAGCAGGTCCGGGACAGGGGGATATCAGCCCCAGCATTTT
16,TRBD2,-,TRBJ2-3,TRBV28,CAISPGLATSTDTQYF,TGTGCCATAAGCCCTGGACTAGCGACTAGCACAGATACGCAGTATTTT
15,-,-,TRBJ1-3,TRBV4-2,CASSQDVGPGNTIYF,TGTGCCAGCAGCCAAGATGTGGGGCCTGGAAACACCATATATTTT
14,-,-,TRBJ2-2,TRBV18,CASSPGQSLGELFF,TGTGCCAGCTCACCCGGACAGTCTCTAGGGGAGCTGTTTTTT
13,TRBD1,-,TRBJ1-2,TRBV6-1,CASTVGQYPGYTF,TGTGCCAGCACCGTGGGACAGTACCCGGGCTACACCTTC
15,-,-,TRBJ2-6,TRBV28,CASSLPGSGANVLTF,TGTGCCAGCAGTTTGCCGGGGTCTGGGGCCAACGTCCTGACTTTC
16,TRBD2,-,TRBJ2-1,TRBV27,CASSLPLAGGWNEQFF,TGTGCCAGCAGTTTACCCCTAGCGGGAGGATGGAATGAGCAGTTCTTC
15,TRBD2,-,TRBJ2-3,TRBV9,CASSVSGGSTDTQYF,TGTGCCAGCAGCGTTAGCGGGGGTAGCACAGATACGCAGTATTTT
18,TRBD2,-,TRBJ2-3,TRBV5-6,CASSSISTSGRARDTQYF,TGTGCCAGCAGCTCCATCTCTACTAGCGGGAGGGCCAGGGATACGCAGTATTTT
15,TRBD2,few,TRBJ2-7,TRBV19,CASSSIAGEHYEQYF,TGTGCCAGTAGTTCAATAGCGGGAGAACACTACGAGCAGTACTTC
16,TRBD1,-,TRBJ2-1,TRBV4-2,CASSQVQDRGMYEQFF,TGTGCCAGCAGCCAAGTACAGGACAGGGGGATGTATGAGCAGTTCTTC
17,-,-,TRBJ2-1,TRBV5-8,CASSYKDRPSSYNEQFF,TGTGCCAGCAGCTACAAGGACAGACCTAGCTCCTACAATGAGCAGTTCTTC
15,TRBD2,-,TRBJ2-3,TRBV19,CASSIGTSGADTQYF,TGTGCCAGTAGTATCGGGACTAGCGGGGCAGATACGCAGTATTTT
14,TRBD1,-,TRBJ1-1,TRBV2,CASRQGALNTEAFF,TGTGCCAGCAGGCAGGGGGCCCTGAACACTGAAGCTTTCTTT
14,-,-,TRBJ2-1,TRBV27,CASSLNSGDNEQFF,TGTGCCAGCAGTTTAAATAGCGGCGACAATGAGCAGTTCTTC
12,TRBD1,-,TRBJ1-2,TRBV9,CASSASGGSYTF,TGTGCCAGCAGCGCCTCAGGGGGAAGCTACACCTTC
14,-,-,TRBJ2-1,TRBV29-1,CSVAGSERGNEQFF,TGCAGCGTGGCGGGGTCGGAGCGAGGCAATGAGCAGTTCTTC
15,-,-,TRBJ2-1,TRBV11-3,CASSLDTGTYNEQFF,TGTGCCAGCAGCTTAGATACGGGAACCTACAATGAGCAGTTCTTC
14,TRBD1,-,TRBJ1-1,TRBV19,CASSTSGQGRWAFF,TGTGCCAGTAGTACAAGCGGACAGGGACGGTGGGCTTTCTTT
15,-,-,TRBJ2-3,TRBV7-2,CASSLDSMTNYVQYF,TGTGCCAGCAGTTTGGACAGCATGACAAATTACGTGCAGTATTTT
13,-,-,TRBJ2-1,TRBV5-1,CASSPSSYNEQFF,TGCGCCAGCAGCCCTAGTTCATACAATGAGCAGTTCTTC
12,-,-,TRBJ1-2,TRBV6-6,CASSYLTVGYTF,TGTGCCAGCAGTTACCTTACAGTCGGCTACACCTTC